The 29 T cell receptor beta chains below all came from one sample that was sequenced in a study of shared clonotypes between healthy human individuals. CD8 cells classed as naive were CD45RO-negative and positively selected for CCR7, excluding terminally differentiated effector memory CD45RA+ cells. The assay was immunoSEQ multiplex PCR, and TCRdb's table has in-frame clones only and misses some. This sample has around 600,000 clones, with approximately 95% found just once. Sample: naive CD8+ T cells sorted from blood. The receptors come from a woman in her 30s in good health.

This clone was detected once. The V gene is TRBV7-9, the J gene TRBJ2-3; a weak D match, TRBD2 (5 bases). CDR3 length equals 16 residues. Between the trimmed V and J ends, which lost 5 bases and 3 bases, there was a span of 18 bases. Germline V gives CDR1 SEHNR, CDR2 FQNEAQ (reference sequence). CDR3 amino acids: CASSPWAQRMTDTQYF. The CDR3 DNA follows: TGTGCCAGCAGCCCATGGGCTCAGCGGATGACAGATACGCAGTATTTT.

CDR3 protein: CASSPRDNGAGELFF. CDR3 nucleotides: TGCGCCAGCAGCCCCCGGGACAATGGCGCCGGGGAGCTGTTTTTT. V usage is TRBV4-1 and J usage is TRBJ2-2, with D tentatively TRBD1 (6 bases). Looked up from germline, CDR1 is MGHRA and CDR2 is YSYEKL. The CDR3 runs 15 residues. V lost 4 bases and J lost 6, with 15 bases in between.

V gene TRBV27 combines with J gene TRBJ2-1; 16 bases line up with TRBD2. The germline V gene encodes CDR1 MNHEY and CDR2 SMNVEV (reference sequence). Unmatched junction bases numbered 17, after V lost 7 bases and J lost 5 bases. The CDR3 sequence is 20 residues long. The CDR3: CASTSPGLAGGRGGNNEQFF. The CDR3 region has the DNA TGTGCCAGCACCTCACCGGGACTAGCGGGAGGGCGCGGGGGAAACAATGAGCAGTTCTTC.

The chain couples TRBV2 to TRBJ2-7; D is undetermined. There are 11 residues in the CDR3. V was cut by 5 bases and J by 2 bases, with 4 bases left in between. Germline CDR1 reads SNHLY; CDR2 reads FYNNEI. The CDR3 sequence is CASSHTYEQYF. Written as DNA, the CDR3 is TGTGCCAGCAGTCATACCTACGAGCAGTACTTC.

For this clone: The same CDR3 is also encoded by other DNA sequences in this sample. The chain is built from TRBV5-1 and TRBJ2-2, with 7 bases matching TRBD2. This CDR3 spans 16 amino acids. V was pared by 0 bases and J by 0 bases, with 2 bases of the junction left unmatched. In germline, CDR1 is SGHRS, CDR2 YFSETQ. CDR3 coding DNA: TGCGCCAGCAGCTTGGTGGGAGGGTCGAACACCGGGGAGCTGTTTTTT. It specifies CASSLVGGSNTGELFF.

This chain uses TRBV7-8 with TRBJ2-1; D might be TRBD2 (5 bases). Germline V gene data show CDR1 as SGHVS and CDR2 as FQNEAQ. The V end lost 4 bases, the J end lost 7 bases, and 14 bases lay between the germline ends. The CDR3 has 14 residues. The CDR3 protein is CASSSIATWNEQFF. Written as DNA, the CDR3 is TGTGCCAGCAGCTCCATAGCGACCTGGAATGAGCAGTTCTTC.

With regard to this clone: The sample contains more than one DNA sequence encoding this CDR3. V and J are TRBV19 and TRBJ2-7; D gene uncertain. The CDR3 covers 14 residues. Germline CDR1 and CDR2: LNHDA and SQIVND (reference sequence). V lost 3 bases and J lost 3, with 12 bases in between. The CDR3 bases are TGTGCCAGTAGTATTTCTCTGGGAAACTACGAGCAGTACTTC. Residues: CASSISLGNYEQYF.

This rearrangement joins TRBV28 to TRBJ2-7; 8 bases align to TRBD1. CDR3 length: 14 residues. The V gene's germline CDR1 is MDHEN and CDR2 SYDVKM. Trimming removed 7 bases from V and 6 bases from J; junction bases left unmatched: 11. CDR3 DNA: TGTGCCAGCACCTTAGACAGGGGATTCGTCGAGCAGTACTTC. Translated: CASTLDRGFVEQYF.

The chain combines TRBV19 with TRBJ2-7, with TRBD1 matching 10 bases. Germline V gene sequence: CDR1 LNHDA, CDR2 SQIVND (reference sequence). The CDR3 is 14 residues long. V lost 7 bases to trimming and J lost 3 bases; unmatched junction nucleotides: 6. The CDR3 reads CASKHGTGDYEQYF. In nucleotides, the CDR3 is TGTGCCAGTAAACATGGGACAGGGGACTACGAGCAGTACTTC.

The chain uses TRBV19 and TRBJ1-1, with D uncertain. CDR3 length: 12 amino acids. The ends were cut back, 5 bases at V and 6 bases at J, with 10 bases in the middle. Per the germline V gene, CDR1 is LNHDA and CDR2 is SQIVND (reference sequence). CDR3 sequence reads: CASSSDPSEAFF. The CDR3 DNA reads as TGTGCCAGTAGTTCTGACCCCTCTGAAGCTTTCTTT.

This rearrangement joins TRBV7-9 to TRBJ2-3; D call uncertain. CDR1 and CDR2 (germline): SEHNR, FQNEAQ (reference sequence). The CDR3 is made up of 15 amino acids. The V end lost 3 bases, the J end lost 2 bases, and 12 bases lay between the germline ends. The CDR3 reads CASSFAGSYTDTQYF. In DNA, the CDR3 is TGTGCCAGCAGCTTTGCCGGGTCTTACACAGATACGCAGTATTTT.

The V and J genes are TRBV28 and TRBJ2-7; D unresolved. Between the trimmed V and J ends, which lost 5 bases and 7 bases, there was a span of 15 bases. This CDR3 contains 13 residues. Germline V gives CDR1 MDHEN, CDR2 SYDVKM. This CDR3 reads CASSEDQFLEQYF. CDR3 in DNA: TGTGCCAGCAGTGAGGACCAGTTTCTTGAGCAGTACTTC. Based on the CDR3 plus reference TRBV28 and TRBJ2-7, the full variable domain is DVKVTQSSRYLVKRTGEKVFLECVQDMDHENMFWYRQDPGLGLRLIYFSYDVKMKEKGDIPEGYSVSREKKERFSLILESASTNQTSMYLCASSEDQFLEQYFGPGTRLTVT.

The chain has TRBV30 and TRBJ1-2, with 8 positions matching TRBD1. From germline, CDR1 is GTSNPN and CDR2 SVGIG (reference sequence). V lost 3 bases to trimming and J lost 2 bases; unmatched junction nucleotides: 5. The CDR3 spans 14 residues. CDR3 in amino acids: CAWRGQEMNYGYTF. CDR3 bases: TGTGCCTGGAGGGGACAGGAGATGAACTATGGCTACACCTTC. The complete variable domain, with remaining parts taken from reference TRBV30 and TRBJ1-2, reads SQTIHQWPATLVQPVGSPLSLECTVEGTSNPNLYWYRQAAGRGLQLLFYSVGIGQISSEVPQNLSASRPQDRQFILSSKKLLLSDSGFYLCAWRGQEMNYGYTFGSGTRLTVV.

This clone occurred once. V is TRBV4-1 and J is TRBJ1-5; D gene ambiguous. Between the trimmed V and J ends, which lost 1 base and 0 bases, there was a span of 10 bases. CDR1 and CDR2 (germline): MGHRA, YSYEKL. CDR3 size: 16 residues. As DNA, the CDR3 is TGCGCCAGCAGCCAAGGGCGGGCCTATAGCAATCAGCCCCAGCATTTT. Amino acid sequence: CASSQGRAYSNQPQHF.

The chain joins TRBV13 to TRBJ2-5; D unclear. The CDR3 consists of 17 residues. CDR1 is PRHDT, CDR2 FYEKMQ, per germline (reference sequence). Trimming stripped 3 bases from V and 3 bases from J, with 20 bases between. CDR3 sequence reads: CASSLLLGGDLEETQYF. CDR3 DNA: TGTGCCAGCAGCTTGCTTTTAGGTGGGGATTTAGAAGAGACCCAGTACTTC. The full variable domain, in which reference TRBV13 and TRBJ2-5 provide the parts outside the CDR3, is AAGVIQSPRHLIKEKRETATLKCYPIPRHDTVYWYQQGPGQDPQFLISFYEKMQSDKGSIPDRFSAQQFSDYHSELNMSSLELGDSALYFCASSLLLGGDLEETQYFGPGTRLLVL.

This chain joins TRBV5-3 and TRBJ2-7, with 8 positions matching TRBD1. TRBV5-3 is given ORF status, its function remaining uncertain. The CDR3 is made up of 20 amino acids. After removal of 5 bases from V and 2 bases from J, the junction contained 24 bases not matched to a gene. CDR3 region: CARSLGLPTGVKSKPYEQYF. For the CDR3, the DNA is TGTGCCAGAAGTCTGGGGCTTCCGACAGGGGTCAAATCGAAACCCTACGAGCAGTACTTC.

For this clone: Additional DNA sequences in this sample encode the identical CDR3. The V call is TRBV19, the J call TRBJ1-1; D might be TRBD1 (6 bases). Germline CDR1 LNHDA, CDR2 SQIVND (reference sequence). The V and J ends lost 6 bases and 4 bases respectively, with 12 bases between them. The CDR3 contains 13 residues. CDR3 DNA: TGTGCCAGTAGCATCGGGGGCTCCACTGAAGCTTTCTTT. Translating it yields CASSIGGSTEAFF.

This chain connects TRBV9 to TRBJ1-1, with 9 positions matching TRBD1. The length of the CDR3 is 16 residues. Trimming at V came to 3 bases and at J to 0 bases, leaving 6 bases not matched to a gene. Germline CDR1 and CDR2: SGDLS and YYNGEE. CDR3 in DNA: TGTGCCAGCAGCGCAACCGACAGGGGGATGAACACTGAAGCTTTCTTT. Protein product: CASSATDRGMNTEAFF.

CDR3 sequence: CASSPARTGGSYEQYF. CDR3 coding DNA: TGCGCCAGCAGCCCGGCAAGGACAGGGGGTTCCTACGAGCAGTACTTC. This chain uses TRBV4-1 with TRBJ2-7; 10 bases align to TRBD1. CDR3 length: 16 residues. V lost 4 bases to trimming and J lost 1 base; unmatched junction nucleotides: 7. From germline, CDR1 is MGHRA and CDR2 YSYEKL.

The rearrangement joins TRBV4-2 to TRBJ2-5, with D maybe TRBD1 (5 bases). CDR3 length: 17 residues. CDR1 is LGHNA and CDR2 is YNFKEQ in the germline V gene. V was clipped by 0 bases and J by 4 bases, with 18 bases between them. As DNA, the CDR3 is TGTGCCAGCAGCCAAGATCTTTCTGGGGCGCCTTTAGAGACCCAGTACTTC. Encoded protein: CASSQDLSGAPLETQYF.

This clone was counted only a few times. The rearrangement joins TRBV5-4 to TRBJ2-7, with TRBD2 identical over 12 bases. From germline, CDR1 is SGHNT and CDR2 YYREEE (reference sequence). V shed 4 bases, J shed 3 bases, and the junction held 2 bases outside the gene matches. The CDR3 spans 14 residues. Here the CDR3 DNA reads TGTGCCAGCAGCCCGGGACTAGCGGGCTACGAGCAGTACTTC. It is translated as CASSPGLAGYEQYF.

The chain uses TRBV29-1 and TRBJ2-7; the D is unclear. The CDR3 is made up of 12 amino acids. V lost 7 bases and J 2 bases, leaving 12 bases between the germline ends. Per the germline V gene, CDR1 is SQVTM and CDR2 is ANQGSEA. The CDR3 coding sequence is TGCAGCGCCCAAGGGAAACCCTACGAGCAGTACTTC. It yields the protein CSAQGKPYEQYF.

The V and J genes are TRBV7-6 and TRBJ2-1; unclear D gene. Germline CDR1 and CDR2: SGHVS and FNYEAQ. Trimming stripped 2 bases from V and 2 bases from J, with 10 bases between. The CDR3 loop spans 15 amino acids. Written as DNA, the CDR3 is TGTGCCAGCAGCTTATCTCGCGGAACCTACAATGAGCAGTTCTTC. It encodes CASSLSRGTYNEQFF.

Here the CDR3 reads CSVEGYGGRSYNEQFF. CDR3 DNA: TGCAGCGTTGAAGGGTATGGCGGGAGGTCCTACAATGAGCAGTTCTTC. The V call is TRBV29-1, the J call TRBJ2-1, with TRBD2 identical over 8 bases. Germline V gives CDR1 SQVTM, CDR2 ANQGSEA. The CDR3 runs to 16 residues. The J segment lost 1 base and the V segment lost 1 base, leaving 6 bases of the junction unmatched.

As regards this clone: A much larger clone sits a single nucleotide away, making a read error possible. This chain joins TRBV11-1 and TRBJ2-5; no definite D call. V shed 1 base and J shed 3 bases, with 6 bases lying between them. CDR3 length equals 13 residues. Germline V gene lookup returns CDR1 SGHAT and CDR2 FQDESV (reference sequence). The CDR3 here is CASSLESEETQYF. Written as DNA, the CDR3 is TGTGCCAGCAGCTTAGAGAGTGAAGAGACCCAGTACTTC.

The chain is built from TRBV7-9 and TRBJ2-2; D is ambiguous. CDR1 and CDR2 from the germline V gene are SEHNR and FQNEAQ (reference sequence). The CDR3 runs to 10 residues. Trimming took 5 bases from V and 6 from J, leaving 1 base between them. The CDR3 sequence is CASSAGELFF. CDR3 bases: TGTGCCAGCAGCGCCGGGGAGCTGTTTTTT.

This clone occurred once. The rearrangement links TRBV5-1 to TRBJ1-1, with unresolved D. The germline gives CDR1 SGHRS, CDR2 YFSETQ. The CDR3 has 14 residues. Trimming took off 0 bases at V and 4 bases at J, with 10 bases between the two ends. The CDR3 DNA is TGCGCCAGCAGCTTGGAGGGAGCGGGCACTGAAGCTTTCTTT. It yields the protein CASSLEGAGTEAFF.

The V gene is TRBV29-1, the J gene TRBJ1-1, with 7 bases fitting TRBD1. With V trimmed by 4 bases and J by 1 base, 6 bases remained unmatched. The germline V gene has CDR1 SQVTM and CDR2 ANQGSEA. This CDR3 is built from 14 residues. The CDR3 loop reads CSVGGGTANTEAFF. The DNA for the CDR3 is TGCAGCGTTGGGGGCGGGACAGCGAACACTGAAGCTTTCTTT.

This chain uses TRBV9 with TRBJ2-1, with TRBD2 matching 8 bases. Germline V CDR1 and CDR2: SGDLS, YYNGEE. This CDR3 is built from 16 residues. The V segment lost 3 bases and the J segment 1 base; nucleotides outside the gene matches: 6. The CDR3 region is CASSGGSGTSYNEQFF. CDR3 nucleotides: TGTGCCAGCAGCGGAGGTAGCGGGACGTCCTACAATGAGCAGTTCTTC.